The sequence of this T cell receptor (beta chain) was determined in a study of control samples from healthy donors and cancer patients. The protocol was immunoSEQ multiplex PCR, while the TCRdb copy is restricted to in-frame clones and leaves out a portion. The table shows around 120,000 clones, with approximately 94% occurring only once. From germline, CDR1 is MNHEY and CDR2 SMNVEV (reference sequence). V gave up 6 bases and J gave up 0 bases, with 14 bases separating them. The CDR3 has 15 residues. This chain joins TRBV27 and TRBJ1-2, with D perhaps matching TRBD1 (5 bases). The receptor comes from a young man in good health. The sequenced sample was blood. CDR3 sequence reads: CASRAEGVSNYGYTF. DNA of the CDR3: TGTGCCAGCAGGGCAGAAGGGGTTTCTAACTATGGCTACACCTTC.